Listed below are T cell receptor beta chains from one sample, sequenced in a study of OX40 agonist ivuxolimab in advanced cancers. Clones were read by immunoSEQ multiplex PCR, and TCRdb kept only the in-frame ones, dropping some. The sample records some 100,000 clones, roughly 89% being singletons. Specimen: CD4+ or CD8+ T cells sorted from blood, collected in a trial of the OX40 agonist ivuxolimab. The receptors derive from an adult with an advanced solid tumor such as melanoma, head and neck, liver or kidney cancer. CDR3s include the opening cysteine and the closing phenylalanine or tryptophan. Fields, in order: CDR3 length, V gene, CDR3 protein.

cdr3_length: 14; v_call: TRBV28; cdr3_aa: CASSLVGGYTEAFF
cdr3_length: 16; v_call: TRBV7-2; cdr3_aa: CASSLLGTSGRNEQFF
cdr3_length: 15; v_call: TRBV30; cdr3_aa: CAWSGGQGRIYGYAF
cdr3_length: 15; v_call: TRBV19; cdr3_aa: CASDWTGGLWQPQHF
cdr3_length: 15; v_call: TRBV5-4; cdr3_aa: CASSFVGTAWEEQYF
cdr3_length: 14; v_call: TRBV28; cdr3_aa: CAGGLAGDTGELFF
cdr3_length: 13; v_call: TRBV6-5; cdr3_aa: CASSYTPVGELFF
cdr3_length: 11; v_call: TRBV30; cdr3_aa: CAWRASYEQFF
cdr3_length: 14; v_call: TRBV19; cdr3_aa: CASSGRDFNNEQFF
cdr3_length: 15; v_call: TRBV7-9; cdr3_aa: CASTSTQGSGIEAFF
cdr3_length: 14; v_call: TRBV28; cdr3_aa: CASSLGQPNQPQHF
cdr3_length: 14; v_call: TRBV7-2; cdr3_aa: CASSFRTGTYEQYF
cdr3_length: 15; v_call: TRBV19; cdr3_aa: CASSIGGSGERPQHF